This T cell receptor (beta chain) comes out of a study of spatial heterogeneity in lung cancer. Study-level information: Among detected sequences, beta-chain ones consistently exceeded alpha-chain ones in number.

One entry per CDR3 protein, called by TCRdb with MiXCR from the 5' RACE reads. The sample yields roughly 75,000 distinct CDR3 sequences, roughly 14% seen once. Germline V CDR1 and CDR2: SQVTM, ANQGSEA. V lost 7 bases and J lost 7; bases outside the gene matches: 5. CDR3 length: 12 residues. Documented time point: sample taken at primary tumor resection. Frozen PBMC, nontumor lung or tumor provided whole RNA, which was sequenced unsorted. The sequences come from PBMCs, collected at surgery. V is TRBV29-1 and J is TRBJ2-2, with TRBD1 identical over 8 bases. The TCR sequence derives from a male donor with early-stage non-small cell lung cancer. CDR3 bases: TGCAGCGCTCAGGGGGCCGTCGGGGAGCTGTTTTTT. Protein: CSAQGAVGELFF.